A selection of T cell receptor beta chains follows, all from one sample in a study of blood T cell repertoires in COVID-19. Sequenced by immunoSEQ multiplex PCR; TCRdb stores in-frame clones only, minus some. The data hold 70,000 or so clones, with 79% observed a single time. The sample comprised peripheral blood. These receptors were taken from a man aged 60 to 69 with acute or convalescent COVID-19. Each CDR3 is given with its conserved first and last residue. The D gene is left open where the match is weak. The size entry is marked missing in some rows and otherwise reads once, few, many or a size class.

DNA,CDR3,J,V,D,size,length
TGTGCCAGTAGTACCCCCCAGGGCTATGGCTACACCTTC,CASSTPQGYGYTF,TRBJ1-2,TRBV19,NA,few,13
TGCGCCAGCAGCCAAGATTTTAACAGGGGTCGGGAGCAGTACTTC,CASSQDFNRGREQYF,TRBJ2-7,TRBV4-3,TRBD1,NA,15
TGCGCCAGCAGCCGCGACTACCTCACCGGGGAGCTGTTTTTT,CASSRDYLTGELFF,TRBJ2-2,TRBV4-3,NA,few,14
TGCAGCGTTCGGATACTAGCGGGGGGGTTGAACACCGGGGAGCTGTTTTTT,CSVRILAGGLNTGELFF,TRBJ2-2,TRBV29-1,TRBD2,NA,17
TGTGCCAGCAGCAACTTGGGGGGTGAGGGCTCCTACAATGAGCAGTTCTTC,CASSNLGGEGSYNEQFF,TRBJ2-1,TRBV21-1,NA,once,17
TGTGCCAGCAGCGCGGTGGCAGAAAATCAGCCCCAGCATTTT,CASSAVAENQPQHF,TRBJ1-5,TRBV7-9,NA,NA,14
TGTGCCAGCAGCGTAGACTTTTCTGGAAACACCATATATTTT,CASSVDFSGNTIYF,TRBJ1-3,TRBV9,NA,NA,14
TGTGCCAGCTCACCTCAGGGACAGGAAAGCTCCTACGAGCAGTACTTC,CASSPQGQESSYEQYF,TRBJ2-7,TRBV18,TRBD1,NA,16
TGTGCCAGTACGGACAGGGCTGGTAATCAGCCCCAGCATTTT,CASTDRAGNQPQHF,TRBJ1-5,TRBV2,TRBD1,NA,14
TGTGCCAGCAGCCGCGGGACAGACAATCAGCCCCAGCATTTT,CASSRGTDNQPQHF,TRBJ1-5,TRBV5-6,TRBD1,NA,14
TGTGCCAGCAGCTTAGCGTCCCAGGCCGAAGCTTTCTTT,CASSLASQAEAFF,TRBJ1-1,TRBV7-2,NA,NA,13
TGTGCCAGCAGCTTGCCGGACAGGGATTTGGGGCAGTACTTC,CASSLPDRDLGQYF,TRBJ2-7,TRBV5-6,TRBD1,NA,14
TGTGCCAGTAGCGGGCTAGCTAGTTACAATGAGCAGTTCTTC,CASSGLASYNEQFF,TRBJ2-1,TRBV19,NA,NA,14
TGTGCCAGCAGCAGAAGGAGCAGGGTTGGCAATCAGCCCCAGCATTTT,CASSRRSRVGNQPQHF,TRBJ1-5,TRBV5-8,NA,NA,16
TGTGCCAGCAGCGGACAGGGTGGACGGGAGACCCAGTACTTC,CASSGQGGRETQYF,TRBJ2-5,TRBV6-5,TRBD1,NA,14
TGTGCCAGCAGTACCGGGACAGGGGGTAATGAAAAACTGTTTTTT,CASSTGTGGNEKLFF,TRBJ1-4,TRBV6-5,TRBD1,many,15
TGTGCCAGCAGCTTTCCGGGGGGATCCCCGACAGATACGCAGTATTTT,CASSFPGGSPTDTQYF,TRBJ2-3,TRBV7-9,TRBD2,NA,16
TGTGCCAGCAGTGCAGAGGAGAACACTGAAGCTTTCTTT,CASSAEENTEAFF,TRBJ1-1,TRBV6-4,NA,NA,13
TGTGCCAGTAGTATCTCCGGGGGGTTAACTGAAGCTTTCTTT,CASSISGGLTEAFF,TRBJ1-1,TRBV19,NA,once,14
TGTGCCAGCAGCTTGGGGGGACAGGGAATTCAGCCCCAGCATTTT,CASSLGGQGIQPQHF,TRBJ1-5,TRBV5-6,TRBD1,once,15
TGCGCCAGCAGCCCCTCAGGAGGAACAAATCTCAGGCCCCAGCATTTT,CASSPSGGTNLRPQHF,TRBJ1-5,TRBV4-1,NA,NA,16
TGCGCCAGCAGCCAAGAATCTAGACGTAATGAGCAGTTCTTC,CASSQESRRNEQFF,TRBJ2-1,TRBV4-1,NA,NA,14
TGCAACCACAGGGCTCCCTTCAACGAGCAGTACTTC,CNHRAPFNEQYF,TRBJ2-7,TRBV1,NA,few,12
TGTGCCAGCAGCGTAGAGAAACAAACCTACAATGAGCAGTTCTTC,CASSVEKQTYNEQFF,TRBJ2-1,TRBV9,NA,few,15
TGCAGTGCCCCGGACAGGTACGAGCAGTACTTC,CSAPDRYEQYF,TRBJ2-7,TRBV20-1,TRBD1,NA,11
TGTGCCAGCAAGTCAGGGACAGTCCCTTACGAAACCCAGCATTTT,CASKSGTVPYETQHF,TRBJ1-5,TRBV7-8,TRBD1,NA,15
TGTGCCAGCAGCTTAAAACAGATGGTAAATGAGCAGTTCTTC,CASSLKQMVNEQFF,TRBJ2-1,TRBV11-3,NA,NA,14
TGTGCCACCAGCTGGGACAGGAGCTCCTATAATTCACCCCTCCACTTT,CATSWDRSSYNSPLHF,TRBJ1-6,TRBV15,TRBD1,NA,16
TGTGCCAGCAGCCAGGGACAGCTTTATAGCAATCAGCCCCAGCATTTT,CASSQGQLYSNQPQHF,TRBJ1-5,TRBV5-6,TRBD1,NA,16
TGTGCCAGCAGCTTGGGGGGGGGTTCCGAAGAAACTTTCTTT,CASSLGGGSEETFF,TRBJ1-1,TRBV5-8,NA,NA,14
TGTGCCAGCAGCTTGTCGGACTTCTATGGCTACACCTTC,CASSLSDFYGYTF,TRBJ1-2,TRBV7-2,NA,NA,13
TGCAGTGCTCAATTCACCGGGGAGCTGTTTTTT,CSAQFTGELFF,TRBJ2-2,TRBV20-1,NA,NA,11
TGTGCCAGTAGTATAGGTCGGGGGGCCTACAATGAGCAGTTCTTC,CASSIGRGAYNEQFF,TRBJ2-1,TRBV19,TRBD2,NA,15
TGTGCCAGCAGCGTTTCAACGAACACCGGGGAGCTGTTTTTT,CASSVSTNTGELFF,TRBJ2-2,TRBV9,NA,NA,14
TGTGCCAGCGGGACAGGGGAATTTTCAGTTGGCTACACCTTC,CASGTGEFSVGYTF,TRBJ1-2,TRBV6-5,TRBD1,once,14
TGTGCCAGCGGTCACAGGGGGCCCAATCAGCCCCAGCATTTT,CASGHRGPNQPQHF,TRBJ1-5,TRBV3-1/TRBV3-2,TRBD1,NA,14
TGTGCCAGCAGTTCGAACCGAGGGAAAAACATTCAGTACTTC,CASSSNRGKNIQYF,TRBJ2-4,TRBV6-2/TRBV6-3,NA,NA,14
TGTGCCAGCAGCTTCGTCCGACAGGGACAAGAGACCCAGTACTTC,CASSFVRQGQETQYF,TRBJ2-5,TRBV11-2,TRBD1,NA,15
TGCAGCGTAGGACAAAGCTACGAGCAGTACTTC,CSVGQSYEQYF,TRBJ2-7,TRBV29-1,NA,NA,11
TGTGCCAGTACGGCTGTGGCGGGGACCACAGATACGCAGTATTTT,CASTAVAGTTDTQYF,TRBJ2-3,TRBV19,NA,NA,15
TGTGCCAGCAGCCTCCGGACAGGGGGCTATTTAAGCTCCTACAATGAGCAGTTCTTC,CASSLRTGGYLSSYNEQFF,TRBJ2-1,TRBV9,TRBD1,NA,19
TGTGCCAGCAGTCAGCTAGCGGGTGGCACCGGGGAGCTGTTTTTT,CASSQLAGGTGELFF,TRBJ2-2,TRBV2,TRBD2,NA,15
TGTGCCAGCAGTCTCTCCGGAGGGGACAGGGCCTATGGCTACACCTTC,CASSLSGGDRAYGYTF,TRBJ1-2,TRBV27,TRBD1,NA,16
TGTGCCAGCAGCCGCACAGGGGTGGCGAACACCGGGGAGCTGTTTTTT,CASSRTGVANTGELFF,TRBJ2-2,TRBV11-2,TRBD1,NA,16
TGTGCCAGCAGCCGGACCGCAGGGAATCTCGGTGAAAAACTGTTTTTT,CASSRTAGNLGEKLFF,TRBJ1-4,TRBV7-6,NA,NA,16